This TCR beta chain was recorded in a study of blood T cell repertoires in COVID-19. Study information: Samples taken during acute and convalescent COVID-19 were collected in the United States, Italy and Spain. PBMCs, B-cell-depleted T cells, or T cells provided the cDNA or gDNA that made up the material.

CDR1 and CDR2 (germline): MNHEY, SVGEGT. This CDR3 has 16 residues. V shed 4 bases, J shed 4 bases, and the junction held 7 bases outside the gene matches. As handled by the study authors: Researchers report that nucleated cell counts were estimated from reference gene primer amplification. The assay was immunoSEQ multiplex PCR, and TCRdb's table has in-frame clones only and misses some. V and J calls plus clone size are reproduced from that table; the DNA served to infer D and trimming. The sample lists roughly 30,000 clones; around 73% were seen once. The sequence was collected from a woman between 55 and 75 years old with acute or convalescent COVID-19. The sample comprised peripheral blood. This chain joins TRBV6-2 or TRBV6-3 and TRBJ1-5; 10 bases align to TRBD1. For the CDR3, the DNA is TGTGCCAGCAGTTCGACCGGGACAGGGGCTAATCAGCCCCAGCATTTT. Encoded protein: CASSSTGTGANQPQHF.